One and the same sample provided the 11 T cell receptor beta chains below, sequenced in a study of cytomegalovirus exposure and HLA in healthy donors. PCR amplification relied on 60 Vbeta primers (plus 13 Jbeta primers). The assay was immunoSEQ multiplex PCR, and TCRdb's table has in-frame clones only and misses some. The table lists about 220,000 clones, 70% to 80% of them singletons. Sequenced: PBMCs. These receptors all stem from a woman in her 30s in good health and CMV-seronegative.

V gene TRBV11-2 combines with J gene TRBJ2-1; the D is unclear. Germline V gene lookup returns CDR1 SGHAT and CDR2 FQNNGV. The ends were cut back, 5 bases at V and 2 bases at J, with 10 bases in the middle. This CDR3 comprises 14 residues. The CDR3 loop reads CASSGTTAYNEQFF. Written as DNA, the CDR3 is TGTGCCAGCAGCGGTACAACAGCCTACAATGAGCAGTTCTTC.

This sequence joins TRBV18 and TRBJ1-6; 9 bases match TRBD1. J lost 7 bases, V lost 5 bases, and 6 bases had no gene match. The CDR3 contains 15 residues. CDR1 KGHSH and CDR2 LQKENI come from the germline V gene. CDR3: CASSSIGTGNSPLHF. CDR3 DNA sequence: TGTGCCAGCTCAAGTATAGGGACAGGGAATTCACCCCTCCACTTT. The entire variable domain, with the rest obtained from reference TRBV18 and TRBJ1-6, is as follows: NAGVMQNPRHLVRRRGQEARLRCSPMKGHSHVYWYRQLPEEGLKFMVYLQKENIIDESGMPKERFSAEFPKEGPSILRIQQVVRGDSAAYFCASSSIGTGNSPLHFGNGTRLTVT.

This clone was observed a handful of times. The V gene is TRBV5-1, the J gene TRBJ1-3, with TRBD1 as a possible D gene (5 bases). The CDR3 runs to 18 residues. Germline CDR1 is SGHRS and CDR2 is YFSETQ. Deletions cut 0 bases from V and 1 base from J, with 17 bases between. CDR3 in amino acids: CASSLEGGAGSSGNTIYF. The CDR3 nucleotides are TGCGCCAGCAGCTTGGAGGGCGGGGCAGGTTCTTCTGGAAACACCATATATTTT.

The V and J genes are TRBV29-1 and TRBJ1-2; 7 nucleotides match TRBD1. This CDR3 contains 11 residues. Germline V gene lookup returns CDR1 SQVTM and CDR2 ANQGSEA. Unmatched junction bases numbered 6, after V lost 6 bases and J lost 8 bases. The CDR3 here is CSVRDSWGYTF. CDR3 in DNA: TGCAGCGTCCGGGACAGTTGGGGCTACACCTTC.

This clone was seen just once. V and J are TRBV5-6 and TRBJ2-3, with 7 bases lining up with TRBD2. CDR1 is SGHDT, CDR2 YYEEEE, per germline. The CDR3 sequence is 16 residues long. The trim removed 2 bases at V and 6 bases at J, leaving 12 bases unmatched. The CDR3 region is CASSLTRDYNRDTQYF. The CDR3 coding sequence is TGTGCCAGCAGCTTAACCCGGGACTACAATCGGGATACGCAGTATTTT.

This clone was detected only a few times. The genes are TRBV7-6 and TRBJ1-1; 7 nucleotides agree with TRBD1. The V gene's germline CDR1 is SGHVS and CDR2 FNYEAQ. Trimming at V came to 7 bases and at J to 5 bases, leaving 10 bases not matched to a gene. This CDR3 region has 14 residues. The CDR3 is CASTAGMTGTEAFF. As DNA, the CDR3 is TGTGCCAGCACCGCAGGGATGACAGGGACTGAAGCTTTCTTT. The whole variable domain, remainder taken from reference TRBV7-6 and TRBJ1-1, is GAGVSQSPRYKVTKRGQDVALRCDPISGHVSLYWYRQALGQGPEFLTYFNYEAQQDKSGLPNDRFSAERPEGSISTLTIQRTEQRDSAMYRCASTAGMTGTEAFFGQGTRLTVV.

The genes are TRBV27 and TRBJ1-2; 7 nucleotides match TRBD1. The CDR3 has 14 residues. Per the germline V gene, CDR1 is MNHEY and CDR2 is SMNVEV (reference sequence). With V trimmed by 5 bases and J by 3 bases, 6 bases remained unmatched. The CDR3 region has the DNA TGTGCCAGCAGTCCGACAGGGCCGTACTATGGCTACACCTTC. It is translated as CASSPTGPYYGYTF.

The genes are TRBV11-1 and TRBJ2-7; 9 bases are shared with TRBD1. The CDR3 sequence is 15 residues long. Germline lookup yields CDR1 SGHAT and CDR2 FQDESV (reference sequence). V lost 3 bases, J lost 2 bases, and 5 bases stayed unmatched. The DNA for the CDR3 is TGTGCCAGCAGCTTTCGACAGGGGGGTCCCTACGAGCAGTACTTC. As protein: CASSFRQGGPYEQYF.

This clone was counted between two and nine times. Here the CDR3 DNA reads TGCGCCAGCAGCTTTCAGGGTGACACTGAAGCTTTCTTT. Encoded protein: CASSFQGDTEAFF. This chain connects TRBV5-1 to TRBJ1-1, with D possibly TRBD1 on 5 matching bases. CDR1 and CDR2 from the germline V gene are SGHRS and YFSETQ. V lost 2 bases and J lost 3, with 8 bases in between. This CDR3 spans 13 amino acids.

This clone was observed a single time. CDR3 nucleotide sequence: TGTGCCAGCAGTTCCGGACACAGGTACGAGCAGTACTTC. Translating it yields CASSSGHRYEQYF. The chain recombines TRBV27 with TRBJ2-7; tentatively, D is TRBD1 (5 bases). Germline V gene data show CDR1 as MNHEY and CDR2 as SMNVEV (reference sequence). The V end was cut by 4 bases, the J end by 4 bases, with 11 bases between. The CDR3 length is 13 residues.

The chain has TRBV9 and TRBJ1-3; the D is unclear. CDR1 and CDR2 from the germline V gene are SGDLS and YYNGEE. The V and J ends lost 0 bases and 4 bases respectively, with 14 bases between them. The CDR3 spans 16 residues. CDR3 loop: CASSVDPGEIGNTIYF. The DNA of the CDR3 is TGTGCCAGCAGCGTAGATCCCGGGGAGATCGGAAACACCATATATTTT.